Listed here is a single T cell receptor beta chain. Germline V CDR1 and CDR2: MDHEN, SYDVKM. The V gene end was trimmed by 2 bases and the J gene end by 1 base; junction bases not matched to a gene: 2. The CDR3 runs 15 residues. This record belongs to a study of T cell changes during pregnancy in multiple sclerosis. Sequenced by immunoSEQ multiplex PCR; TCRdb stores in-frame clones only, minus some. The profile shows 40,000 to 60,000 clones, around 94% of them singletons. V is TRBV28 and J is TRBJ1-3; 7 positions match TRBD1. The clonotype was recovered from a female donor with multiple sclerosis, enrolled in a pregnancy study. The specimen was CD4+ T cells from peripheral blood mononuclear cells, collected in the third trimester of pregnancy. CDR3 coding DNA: TGTGCCAGCAGTTTAGCGACAGGGTCTGGAAACACCATATATTTT. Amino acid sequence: CASSLATGSGNTIYF.